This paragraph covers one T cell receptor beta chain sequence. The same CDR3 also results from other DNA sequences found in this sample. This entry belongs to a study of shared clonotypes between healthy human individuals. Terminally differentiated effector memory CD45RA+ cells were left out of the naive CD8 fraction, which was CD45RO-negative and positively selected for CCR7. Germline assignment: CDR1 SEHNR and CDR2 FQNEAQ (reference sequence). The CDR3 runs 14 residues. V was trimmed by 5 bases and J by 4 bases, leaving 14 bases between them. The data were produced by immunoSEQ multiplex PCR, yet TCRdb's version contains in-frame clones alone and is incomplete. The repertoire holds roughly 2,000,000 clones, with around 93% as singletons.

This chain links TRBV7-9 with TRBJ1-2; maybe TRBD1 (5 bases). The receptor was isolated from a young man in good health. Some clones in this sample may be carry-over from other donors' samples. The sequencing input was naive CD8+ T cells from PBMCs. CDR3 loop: CASSPTGVGYGYTF. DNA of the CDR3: TGTGCCAGCAGCCCCACGGGGGTGGGCTATGGCTACACCTTC. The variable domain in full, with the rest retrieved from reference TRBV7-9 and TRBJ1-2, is DTGVSQNPRHKITKRGQNVTFRCDPISEHNRLYWYRQTLGQGPEFLTYFQNEAQLEKSRLLSDRFSAERPKGSFSTLEIQRTEQGDSAMYLCASSPTGVGYGYTFGSGTRLTVV.